Sequencing of this TCR beta chain was carried out in a study of somatic mutations in cytotoxic T cells in rheumatoid arthritis. This table comes from immunoSEQ multiplex PCR, and its TCRdb copy is limited to in-frame clones, with some not included. The profile shows approximately 18,000 clones, roughly 90% of them singletons. The V and J ends lost 0 bases and 3 bases respectively, with 17 bases between them. Germline V gene lookup returns CDR1 LGHNA and CDR2 YSLEER. The length of the CDR3 is 17 residues. The sample consisted of CD8+ T cells sorted from blood. The sequence came from a man aged 40-50 years in good health. The gene calls are TRBV4-3 and TRBJ1-1, with D tentatively TRBD1 (5 bases). Here the CDR3 reads CASSQDRWGVLDTEAFF. The CDR3 DNA sequence: TGCGCCAGCAGCCAAGATCGGTGGGGGGTCCTGGACACTGAAGCTTTCTTT.